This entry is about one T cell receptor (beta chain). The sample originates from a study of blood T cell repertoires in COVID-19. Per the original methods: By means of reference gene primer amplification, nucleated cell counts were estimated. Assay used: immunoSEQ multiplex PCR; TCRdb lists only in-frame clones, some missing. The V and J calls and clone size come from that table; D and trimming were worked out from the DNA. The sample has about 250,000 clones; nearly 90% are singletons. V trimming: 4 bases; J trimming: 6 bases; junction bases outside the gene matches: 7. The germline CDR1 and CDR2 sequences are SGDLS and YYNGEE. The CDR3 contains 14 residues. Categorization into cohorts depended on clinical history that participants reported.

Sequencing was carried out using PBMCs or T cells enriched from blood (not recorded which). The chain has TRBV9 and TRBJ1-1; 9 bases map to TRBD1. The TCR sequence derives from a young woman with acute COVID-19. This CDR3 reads CASSPRDRVSEAFF. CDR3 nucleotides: TGTGCCAGCAGCCCCCGGGACAGGGTTTCTGAAGCTTTCTTT.